The 8 T cell receptor beta chains listed next were all sequenced from one sample in a study of control samples from healthy donors and cancer patients. Here immunoSEQ multiplex PCR was the method, and the copy in TCRdb shows in-frame clones only, minus some. The sample contains about 180,000 clones, nearly 90% of which appear only once. The specimen sequenced was blood. All receptors derive from a woman between 45 and 65 years old in good health.

This chain connects TRBV25-1 to TRBJ1-3; weak D call: TRBD1 (5 bases). There are 17 residues in the CDR3. Germline CDR1 MGHDK, CDR2 SYGVNS. Trimming removed 5 bases from V and 0 bases from J, with 17 bases in between. CDR3 sequence: CASSLPGTESSGNTIYF. CDR3 bases: TGTGCCAGCAGTCTCCCCGGGACGGAGAGCTCTGGAAACACCATATATTTT.

The chain combines TRBV7-9 with TRBJ2-3; the D is unclear. V lost 1 base and J lost 0, with 8 bases in between. Germline CDR1 is SEHNR and CDR2 is FQNEAQ (reference sequence). The CDR3 length is 15 residues. The CDR3 nucleotides read TGTGCCAGCAGCTTAGAATCGACAAGCACAGATACGCAGTATTTT. Protein product: CASSLESTSTDTQYF.

The CDR3 protein is CAGKRDARASEPQHF. The CDR3 nucleotides are TGTGCCGGGAAACGGGACGCGAGGGCTTCCGAGCCCCAGCATTTT. The rearrangement joins TRBV19 to TRBJ1-5; D is perhaps TRBD1 (5 bases). This CDR3 is 15 amino acids long. Trimming shortened V by 11 bases and J by 8 bases, and 25 bases separated the two germline ends. Germline V gives CDR1 LNHDA, CDR2 SQIVND (reference sequence). The whole variable domain, remainder taken from reference TRBV19 and TRBJ1-5, is DGGITQSPKYLFRKEGQNVTLSCEQNLNHDAMYWYRQDPGQGLRLIYYSQIVNDFQKGDIAEGYSVSREKKESFPLTVTSAQKNPTAFYLCAGKRDARASEPQHFGDGTRLSIL.

J is TRBJ2-5 and V is TRBV27; perhaps TRBD2 as D (6 bases). Germline V CDR1 and CDR2: MNHEY, SMNVEV (reference sequence). This CDR3 spans 17 amino acids. V was shortened by 5 bases and J by 5 bases, with 24 bases between the two germline ends. The CDR3 reads CASSPQYGPPRGETQYF. CDR3 DNA sequence: TGTGCCAGCAGTCCTCAATACGGCCCTCCCCGGGGGGAGACCCAGTACTTC.

The chain employs TRBV18 and TRBJ2-7; D may correspond to TRBD1 or TRBD2 (6 bases each). V lost 4 bases, J lost 3 bases, and 28 bases lay in between. This CDR3 contains 19 residues. CDR1 is KGHSH, CDR2 LQKENI, per germline. DNA for the CDR3: TGTGCCAGCTCACGGGACTGGATCGGGGACATGATCACGAGCTACGAGCAGTACTTC. Translating gives CASSRDWIGDMITSYEQYF.

The chain couples TRBV5-1 to TRBJ2-7, with 7 bases that match TRBD2. J lost 5 bases, V lost 3 bases, and 14 bases had no gene match. The CDR3 runs to 16 residues. Germline-derived CDR1 and CDR2 are SGHRS and YFSETQ. The chain's CDR3 is CASSSWGSGKDDEQYF. The CDR3 nucleotides read TGCGCCAGCAGCTCCTGGGGGAGCGGGAAAGACGACGAGCAGTACTTC.

This clone came up a few times. This CDR3 reads CASSSSAQGGGYTF. The CDR3 DNA is TGTGCCAGCAGCTCTTCCGCTCAAGGGGGCGGCTACACCTTC. J is TRBJ1-2 and V is TRBV7-2; 7 nucleotides align to TRBD1. CDR1 and CDR2 from the germline V gene are SGHTA and FQGNSA. This CDR3 contains 14 residues. V was pared by 4 bases and J by 8 bases, with 10 bases of the junction left unmatched.

The chain recombines TRBV24-1 with TRBJ1-1; 9 bases agree with TRBD1. Germline CDR1 and CDR2: KGHDR and SFDVKD. This CDR3 has 15 amino acids. Germline trimming cut 10 bases from V and 3 bases from J; bases unmatched to any gene: 11. Here the CDR3 DNA reads TGTGCCACGGAGACTCGGGACAGGGCGGACACTGAAGCTTTCTTT. It specifies CATETRDRADTEAFF.